The entry below gives a single TCR beta chain sequence along with its context. Only in-frame clones appear in the TCRdb table, and some are missing; sequencing was by immunoSEQ multiplex PCR. There are roughly 59,000 clones in the sample; 95% occur only once, and around 7% lies in the top ten. V dropped 6 bases and J dropped 2 bases, with 5 bases sitting between them. Per germline, CDR1 MDHEN and CDR2 SYDVKM. This CDR3 contains 13 residues. This entry belongs to a study of cytomegalovirus exposure and HLA in healthy donors. The chain joins TRBV28 to TRBJ2-6; no reliable D call. The sample taken for sequencing was PBMCs. The origin of this receptor is a woman younger than 30 in good health and CMV-seropositive. The CDR3 spells CASSRAGANVLTF. Written as DNA, the CDR3 is TGTGCCAGCAGCCGAGCTGGGGCCAACGTCCTGACTTTC.